This TCR beta chain originates from a study of control samples from healthy donors and cancer patients. Generated by immunoSEQ multiplex PCR, the TCRdb table keeps only in-frame clones and is missing some. The sample has roughly 130,000 clones; over 85% are singletons. This clone was counted a single time. This CDR3 region has 14 residues. The V gene's germline CDR1 is SGHTA and CDR2 FQGTGA. Losses at the gene ends were 1 base for V and 7 bases for J; bases not matched to a gene: 6. The clonotype was recovered from a young man in good health. The chain uses TRBV7-3 and TRBJ1-2, with 7 bases matching TRBD1. Sequencing was performed on blood. This CDR3 reads CASSLMEGAGGYTF. As DNA, the CDR3 is TGTGCCAGCAGCTTAATGGAGGGGGCAGGTGGCTACACCTTC. The full variable domain, in which reference TRBV7-3 and TRBJ1-2 provide the parts outside the CDR3, is GAGVSQTPSNKVTEKGKYVELRCDPISGHTALYWYRQSLGQGPEFLIYFQGTGAADDSGLPNDRFFAVRPEGSVSTLKIQRTERGDSAVYLCASSLMEGAGGYTFGSGTRLTVV.